The 8 T cell receptor beta chains below all came from one sample that was sequenced in a study of CD4 T cells in lung cancer. These receptors' targets are unknown. Here immunoSEQ multiplex PCR was the method, and the copy in TCRdb shows in-frame clones only, minus some. This repertoire shows some 2,000 clones, less than 75% found once; its top ten account for 5.8%. PBMCs stimulated roughly 13 days with mutant 27-mer peptides plus IL21, IL7, IL15, IL2. After restimulation with peptide-pulsed B cells, live T cells secreting IFNgamma were sorted. Limiting-dilution expansion used approximately 3 or 11 sorted cells per well for about 12 to 22 days. Sequencing was performed on a CD4+ T cell line or clone grown in culture. The receptor set was obtained from a woman aged 55-70 years with non-small cell lung cancer. Some clones in this sample may be carry-over from other donors' samples.

This clone has only a few counts. The chain has TRBV7-2 and TRBJ2-7, with 7 nucleotides matching TRBD1. After removal of 3 bases from V and 6 bases from J, the junction contained 2 bases not matched to a gene. The germline V gene has CDR1 SGHTA and CDR2 FQGNSA. CDR3 length: 12 residues. CDR3 nucleotides: TGTGCCAGCAGCTTGTACAGGGGCGAGCAGTACTTC. It is translated as CASSLYRGEQYF.

Only a few counts were recorded for this clone. V gene TRBV10-3 combines with J gene TRBJ1-2, with D possibly TRBD1 on 6 matching bases. V lost 6 bases and J 2 bases, leaving 16 bases between the germline ends. This CDR3 is built from 15 residues. Germline V gives CDR1 ENHRY, CDR2 SYGVKD. CDR3 residues: CAISFSGGLNYGYTF. CDR3 bases: TGTGCCATCAGCTTTTCCGGGGGCCTCAACTATGGCTACACCTTC.

The J gene is TRBJ1-2, the V gene TRBV29-1; D is unclear. This CDR3 has 14 residues. Germline CDR1 and CDR2: SQVTM and ANQGSEA. Trimming shortened V by 6 bases and J by 3 bases, and 17 bases separated the two germline ends. Written as DNA, the CDR3 is TGCAGCGTCGACGAAAGGCAAAAGGACTATGGCTACACCTTC. It translates to CSVDERQKDYGYTF.

This clone was counted a few times. The V and J genes are TRBV6-5 and TRBJ2-1; D perhaps matches TRBD2 (5 bases). In germline, CDR1 is MNHEY, CDR2 SVGAGI. Trimming removed 6 bases at V and 12 bases at J, with 24 bases between. CDR3 length: 15 residues. CDR3 sequence: CASRDGEYTDLGQFF. The CDR3 region has the DNA TGTGCCAGCAGGGACGGGGAGTACACAGACCTAGGGCAGTTCTTC.

CDR3 coding DNA: TGTGCCAGCAGTGAATTCCGACAGGCCCGAACAGATACGCAGTATTTT. Translation gives CASSEFRQARTDTQYF. The J gene is TRBJ2-3, the V gene TRBV25-1, with a weak D call TRBD1 (6 bases). CDR1 MGHDK and CDR2 SYGVNS come from the germline V gene. This CDR3 contains 16 residues. V was pared by 1 base and J by 3 bases, with 14 bases between.

The chain joins TRBV4-2 to TRBJ2-3; 12 nucleotides agree with TRBD2. The ends lost 0 bases at V and 3 bases at J; junction bases unmatched: 22. This CDR3 spans 23 amino acids. Germline CDR1 is LGHNA and CDR2 is YNFKEQ. The CDR3 sequence: CASSQEVTRGLAGGFAGTDTQYF. In DNA form, the CDR3 reads TGTGCCAGCAGCCAAGAGGTCACCAGGGGGCTAGCGGGAGGGTTTGCGGGGACAGATACGCAGTATTTT.

The chain's CDR3 is CASSQYSNQPQHF. The CDR3 DNA sequence: TGTGCCAGCAGTCAGTATAGCAATCAGCCCCAGCATTTT. The rearrangement links TRBV25-1 to TRBJ1-5; D is unclear. The V end was cut by 5 bases, the J end by 0 bases, with 5 bases between. The germline gives CDR1 MGHDK, CDR2 SYGVNS. The CDR3 runs 13 residues.

This clone was recorded only once. The V call is TRBV4-1, the J call TRBJ2-7, with 7 bases lining up with TRBD1. Losses at the gene ends were 5 bases for V and 1 base for J; bases not matched to a gene: 8. From germline, CDR1 is MGHRA and CDR2 YSYEKL. CDR3 length: 15 amino acids. CDR3 sequence (DNA): TGCGCCAGCAGCGCAGAATTGACAGGGTCCTACGAGCAGTACTTC. This sequence encodes CASSAELTGSYEQYF.